Presented here are 6 T cell receptor beta chains from one specimen sequenced in a study of cytomegalovirus exposure and HLA in healthy donors. The PCR employed 60 Vbeta primers together with 13 Jbeta primers. Method: immunoSEQ multiplex PCR; TCRdb's copy keeps in-frame clones and lacks some. Here the sample spans over 150,000 clones, roughly 84% being singletons. Sequencing was carried out using PBMCs. All receptors come from a girl aged 2 to 10 in good health and CMV-seropositive.

V and J are TRBV18 and TRBJ2-7, with a weak D call TRBD2 (5 bases). This CDR3 comprises 12 residues. In germline, CDR1 is KGHSH, CDR2 LQKENI. The germline V and J ends were trimmed by 6 bases and 3 bases, with 9 bases remaining between them. The CDR3 loop reads CASSSGGYEQYF. The CDR3 region has the DNA TGTGCCAGCTCCTCCGGAGGCTACGAGCAGTACTTC.

This clone has a single count. This rearrangement joins TRBV7-2 to TRBJ1-2; a weak D match, TRBD1 (5 bases). Germline loops: CDR1 SGHTA, CDR2 FQGNSA. The CDR3 runs to 14 residues. The V end was cut by 8 bases, the J end by 8 bases, with 21 bases between. The CDR3 nucleotides are TGTGCCAGCGGCCCCGCCGGGCAGGGCGCAGGCTACACCTTC. Amino acid sequence: CASGPAGQGAGYTF.

This chain joins TRBV6-1 and TRBJ2-7; 7 bases line up with TRBD2. This CDR3 is built from 13 residues. Germline trimming cut 1 base from V and 6 bases from J; bases unmatched to any gene: 3. Germline V lookup: CDR1 MNHNS, CDR2 SASEGT. The CDR3 reads CASSEGTSLEQYF. The DNA of the CDR3 is TGTGCCAGCAGTGAAGGGACTAGTCTCGAGCAGTACTTC.

The chain combines TRBV27 with TRBJ2-7; 7 bases match TRBD2. The CDR3 is 15 amino acids. The germline V gene encodes CDR1 MNHEY and CDR2 SMNVEV (reference sequence). V shed 8 bases and J 2 bases; nucleotides not matched to a gene: 12. The CDR3 bases are TGTGCCAGCGGTACGCGGGCTAGCGGTACCTACGAGCAGTACTTC. It yields the protein CASGTRASGTYEQYF.

The chain's CDR3 is CASALSSETQYF. Here the CDR3 DNA reads TGTGCTAGTGCGCTAAGTTCGGAGACCCAGTACTTC. The chain carries TRBV12-5 and TRBJ2-5; D remains ambiguous. The germline V gene has CDR1 LGHNT and CDR2 FRNRAP. There are 12 residues in the CDR3. The V and J ends lost 7 bases and 5 bases respectively, with 11 bases between them.

The J gene is TRBJ2-1, the V gene TRBV7-6, with a weak D call TRBD2 (7 bases). Germline V CDR1 and CDR2: SGHVS, FNYEAQ. The CDR3 length is 15 residues. V was trimmed by 3 bases and J by 4 bases, leaving 13 bases between them. The CDR3 reads CASSLGGGAYNEQFF. CDR3 nucleotide sequence: TGTGCCAGCAGCTTGGGCGGGGGCGCATACAATGAGCAGTTCTTC. Filled out from reference TRBV7-6 and TRBJ2-1, the complete variable domain reads GAGVSQSPRYKVTKRGQDVALRCDPISGHVSLYWYRQALGQGPEFLTYFNYEAQQDKSGLPNDRFSAERPEGSISTLTIQRTEQRDSAMYRCASSLGGGAYNEQFFGPGTRLTVL.